Described below is a single TCR beta chain sequence and its context. Its matching antigen is unknown. immunoSEQ v3.0 was run at survey level. The method was immunoSEQ multiplex PCR; TCRdb's version includes in-frame clones alone and lacks a portion of them. This table holds 20,000 to 30,000 clones, 86% found once. This sample was taken from a study of long-term antiretroviral therapy in people with HIV. Findings and limits, study-wide: With ART, diversity went up but was still lower than in transplant donor controls.

The CDR3 loop spans 16 amino acids. V lost 4 bases, J lost 1 base, and 14 bases lay in between. Germline loops: CDR1 SGHRS, CDR2 YFSETQ. The specimen comprised unsorted PBMCs, sampled 1.9 years after starting antiretroviral therapy. The clonotype was recovered from a woman aged 25 to 39 with HIV. The V call is TRBV5-1, the J call TRBJ1-4; D may be TRBD1 (6 bases). The CDR3 region has the DNA TGCGCCAGCAGCCCCGGGGTAGGGGGAACTAATGAAAAACTGTTTTTT. It yields the protein CASSPGVGGTNEKLFF.